The 26 T cell receptor beta chains below come from one sample, sequenced in a study of T-cell memory formation after mild COVID-19. Via MiXCR, TCRdb re-called the 5' RACE reads, giving one row per CDR3 protein. The sample consists of around 310,000 distinct CDR3 sequences, 13% to 15% of them appearing once. Sequencing was done on a sample of PBMCs or a T cell subset sorted from them (not recorded which). These receptors were taken from a man in his late teens or twenties who had mild COVID-19 (a few samples of this study predate the infection). Cell type and time point are not known.

The table lists this clonotype with a few counts. V gene TRBV6-5 combines with J gene TRBJ1-4; D is perhaps TRBD1 (5 bases). The germline CDR1 and CDR2 sequences are MNHEY and SVGAGI. CDR3 length: 11 residues. V lost 5 bases, J lost 7 bases, and 5 bases lay in between. The CDR3 sequence: CASSDSEKLFF. The CDR3 DNA sequence: TGTGCCAGCAGTGACAGTGAAAAACTGTTTTTT.

In this sample, this clonotype turned up a few times. V usage is TRBV7-2 and J usage is TRBJ1-2; the match to TRBD1 covers 8 bases. V shed 0 bases and J 3 bases; nucleotides not matched to a gene: 3. CDR3 size: 15 residues. CDR1 SGHTA and CDR2 FQGNSA come from the germline V gene. CDR3 protein: CASSLARGRDYGYTF. The CDR3 DNA reads as TGTGCCAGCAGCTTAGCCAGGGGGCGGGACTATGGCTACACCTTC.

The CDR3 DNA reads TGTGCCAGCAGCCCGGGCAGTCTATATGGCTACACCTTC. Residues: CASSPGSLYGYTF. The V call is TRBV3-1, the J call TRBJ1-2; no clear D. The germline gives CDR1 LGHDT, CDR2 YNNKEL (reference sequence). Trimming cost V 4 bases and J 5 bases, with 11 bases left between them. The CDR3 covers 13 residues.

This clonotype was observed a handful of times. CDR3 in amino acids: CSARLQGLDYEQFF. Here the CDR3 DNA reads TGCAGTGCTAGACTGCAGGGGTTGGACTATGAGCAGTTCTTC. The chain couples TRBV20-1 to TRBJ2-1; weak D call: TRBD1 (6 bases). Germline V CDR1 and CDR2: DFQATT, SNEGSKA (reference sequence). Trimming left V 2 bases short and J 8 bases short, with 16 bases between. This CDR3 spans 14 amino acids.

This clonotype was seen many times. The chain recombines TRBV4-3 with TRBJ2-5; D is possibly TRBD2 (6 bases). Germline-derived CDR1 and CDR2 are LGHNA and YSLEER. Trimming removed 1 base from V and 0 bases from J, with 15 bases in between. The CDR3 totals 17 residues. CDR3 in DNA: TGCGCCAGCAGCCAAGGTGCGACTAGACTAGACCAAGAGACCCAGTACTTC. Translated: CASSQGATRLDQETQYF.

The chain's CDR3 is CASSEGVGNTIYF. For the CDR3, the DNA is TGTGCCAGCAGTGAGGGGGTCGGAAACACCATATATTTT. This chain connects TRBV6-6 to TRBJ1-3, with D perhaps TRBD1 (6 bases). This CDR3 comprises 13 residues. Germline loops: CDR1 MNHNY, CDR2 SVGAGI (reference sequence). The germline V and J ends were trimmed by 5 bases and 4 bases, with 9 bases remaining between them.

CDR3 amino acids: CASTKPGGAYNEQFF. The CDR3 nucleotides read TGTGCCAGCACCAAACCCGGGGGAGCCTACAATGAGCAGTTCTTC. This chain uses TRBV5-4 with TRBJ2-1; possibly TRBD2 for D (6 bases). V dropped 6 bases and J dropped 2 bases, with 15 bases sitting between them. Germline V gives CDR1 SGHNT, CDR2 YYREEE (reference sequence). The CDR3 covers 15 residues.

This clonotype was observed a few times. The CDR3 spells CACDDVPMNTEAFF. The CDR3 DNA sequence: TGTGCCTGCGATGACGTTCCCATGAACACTGAAGCTTTCTTT. The chain couples TRBV30 to TRBJ1-1; D unclear. Trimming cost V 6 bases and J 0 bases, with 14 bases left between them. The germline V gene encodes CDR1 GTSNPN and CDR2 SVGIG (reference sequence). The CDR3 covers 14 residues. Full variable domain (rest looked up from reference TRBV30 and TRBJ1-1): SQTIHQWPATLVQPVGSPLSLECTVEGTSNPNLYWYRQAAGRGLQLLFYSVGIGQISSEVPQNLSASRPQDRQFILSSKKLLLSDSGFYLCACDDVPMNTEAFFGQGTRLTVV.

This clonotype was found a few times. V is TRBV28 and J is TRBJ2-7; D is possibly TRBD1 or TRBD2 (5 bases each). CDR1 and CDR2 (germline): MDHEN, SYDVKM. Trimming took off 3 bases at V and 9 bases at J, with 15 bases between the two ends. CDR3 length equals 13 residues. The CDR3 loop reads CASSFPRDGVQYV. CDR3 in DNA: TGTGCCAGCAGTTTCCCCCGGGACGGGGTGCAGTACGTC.

The rearrangement joins TRBV4-2 to TRBJ2-3; D is unresolved. The CDR3 spans 13 residues. The V gene lost 1 base and the J gene lost 5 bases, with 7 bases spanning the gap. CDR1 and CDR2 (germline): LGHNA, YNFKEQ. The CDR3 loop reads CASSQGDEDTQYF. The CDR3 DNA follows: TGTGCCAGCAGCCAAGGCGACGAAGATACGCAGTATTTT.

This clonotype occurred a few times. The chain links TRBV6-1 to TRBJ1-2, with TRBD1 as a possible D gene (5 bases). V was trimmed by 2 bases and J by 4 bases, leaving 14 bases between them. This CDR3 has 15 amino acids. Per the germline V gene, CDR1 is MNHNS and CDR2 is SASEGT. The chain's CDR3 is CASSEPGTLTYGYTF. The CDR3 DNA reads as TGTGCCAGCAGTGAACCCGGGACTCTTACCTATGGCTACACCTTC.

V usage is TRBV11-1 and J usage is TRBJ1-1; tentatively, D is TRBD1 (5 bases). Trimming removed 5 bases at V and 5 bases at J, with 15 bases between. Germline-derived CDR1 and CDR2 are SGHAT and FQDESV (reference sequence). The CDR3 loop spans 14 amino acids. CDR3 in DNA: TGTGCCAGCAGCCAAGAGCGGGGGATGACTGAAGCTTTCTTT. Its translation is CASSQERGMTEAFF.

This clonotype was counted only a few times. V gene TRBV7-2 combines with J gene TRBJ2-5; tentative D call: TRBD2 (5 bases). From germline, CDR1 is SGHTA and CDR2 FQGNSA. This CDR3 has 13 amino acids. Trimming cost V 7 bases and J 1 base, with 10 bases left between them. The DNA for the CDR3 is TGTGCCAGCACCTCGGGGATCCAAGAGACCCAGTACTTC. Translated, it gives CASTSGIQETQYF. Drawing the rest from reference TRBV7-2 and TRBJ2-5, the complete variable domain is GAGVSQSPSNKVTEKGKDVELRCDPISGHTALYWYRQSLGQGLEFLIYFQGNSAPDKSGLPSDRFSAERTGGSVSTLTIQRTQQEDSAVYLCASTSGIQETQYFGPGTRLLVL.

This clonotype was counted between two and nine times. The rearrangement uses TRBV7-2 and TRBJ1-1; no firm D call. This CDR3 is built from 15 residues. Between the trimmed V and J ends, which lost 3 bases and 4 bases, there was a span of 15 bases. Germline V gene lookup returns CDR1 SGHTA and CDR2 FQGNSA. Here the CDR3 reads CASSLTRTSGTEAFF. The CDR3 DNA reads TGTGCCAGCAGCTTGACACGTACCTCGGGCACTGAAGCTTTCTTT.

This chain connects TRBV6-2 or TRBV6-3 to TRBJ2-1; 10 bases align to TRBD2. Germline CDR1 MNHEY, CDR2 SVGEGT. CDR3 length: 14 amino acids. Trimming cost V 6 bases and J 8 bases; bases outside gene matches: 7. CDR3 in amino acids: CASRGASGGDEQFF. The CDR3 DNA sequence: TGTGCCAGCAGAGGGGCTAGCGGGGGCGATGAGCAGTTCTTC.

The V and J genes are TRBV6-5 and TRBJ2-3; 9 bases line up with TRBD2. After removal of 7 bases from V and 4 bases from J, the junction contained 12 bases not matched to a gene. The CDR3 is 16 amino acids. Germline assignment: CDR1 MNHEY and CDR2 SVGAGI. Here the CDR3 reads CASMAGGPVESDTQYF. CDR3 bases: TGTGCCAGCATGGCGGGGGGGCCGGTAGAATCAGATACGCAGTATTTT.

There are a few counts of this clonotype. The gene calls are TRBV5-1 and TRBJ1-1; tentative D call: TRBD1 (5 bases). Trimming took 4 bases from V and 6 from J, leaving 22 bases between them. This CDR3 has 16 residues. Looked up from germline, CDR1 is SGHRS and CDR2 is YFSETQ. CDR3 DNA sequence: TGCGCCAGCAGCGTTACGTTTGCAATGGGGACGGCTGAAGCTTTCTTT. This sequence encodes CASSVTFAMGTAEAFF.

The V and J genes are TRBV7-9 and TRBJ1-1; D remains ambiguous. CDR1 is SEHNR and CDR2 is FQNEAQ in the germline V gene (reference sequence). Trimming removed 2 bases at V and 6 bases at J, with 13 bases between. The CDR3 is made up of 14 amino acids. CDR3 nucleotide sequence: TGTGCCAGCAGCTTACTCCAGTCCCTTTCTGAAGCTTTCTTT. Translated: CASSLLQSLSEAFF.

The rearrangement joins TRBV4-2 to TRBJ2-7; 7 nucleotides align to TRBD2. V lost 5 bases, J lost 3 bases, and 7 bases stayed unmatched. Per germline, CDR1 LGHNA and CDR2 YNFKEQ. The CDR3 extends over 14 amino acids. CDR3 DNA sequence: TGTGCCAGCAGCGAAGCCGGGACTAACTACGAGCAGTACTTC. This sequence encodes CASSEAGTNYEQYF.

This clonotype was observed a few times. This chain links TRBV5-1 with TRBJ2-3; no clear D. V lost 1 base and J 0 bases, leaving 9 bases between the germline ends. The germline CDR1 and CDR2 sequences are SGHRS and YFSETQ. The CDR3 has 15 amino acids. The CDR3 reads CASSLLSTSTDTQYF. The CDR3, as DNA: TGCGCCAGCAGCTTGTTGAGTACTAGCACAGATACGCAGTATTTT. The variable domain in full, completed from reference TRBV5-1 and TRBJ2-3, reads KAGVTQTPRYLIKTRGQQVTLSCSPISGHRSVSWYQQTPGQGLQFLFEYFSETQRNKGNFPGRFSGRQFSNSRSEMNVSTLELGDSALYLCASSLLSTSTDTQYFGPGTRLTVL.

The sample holds many counts of this clonotype. The chain employs TRBV28 and TRBJ1-5; TRBD1 might be the D (6 bases). Germline CDR1 and CDR2: MDHEN and SYDVKM. This CDR3 contains 15 residues. The germline V and J ends were trimmed by 4 bases and 3 bases, with 13 bases remaining between them. CDR3 DNA sequence: TGTGCCAGCAGTTCAGGAGGGGGGAACAATCAGCCCCAGCATTTT. Translated, it gives CASSSGGGNNQPQHF.

The table lists this clonotype with a few counts. The J gene is TRBJ1-2, the V gene TRBV12-3 or TRBV12-4; 8 nucleotides align to TRBD1. V was pared by 7 bases and J by 5 bases, with 6 bases of the junction left unmatched. The CDR3 is 13 amino acids. CDR3 coding DNA: TGTGCCAGCAATCCGACAGGGGAGTATGGCTACACCTTC. Its translation: CASNPTGEYGYTF.

This clonotype showed up just a few times. V gene TRBV6-4 combines with J gene TRBJ2-3; D is unresolved. The CDR3 consists of 12 residues. V dropped 2 bases and J dropped 5 bases, with 5 bases sitting between them. The germline CDR1 and CDR2 sequences are MRHNA and SNTAGT. The CDR3 is CASSDNGDTQYF. Here the CDR3 DNA reads TGTGCCAGCAGTGACAACGGAGATACGCAGTATTTT.

The chain uses TRBV6-6 and TRBJ2-1; D is undetermined. CDR1 is MNHNY and CDR2 is SVGAGI in the germline V gene (reference sequence). V lost 3 bases, J lost 2 bases, and 8 bases lay in between. The CDR3 extends over 14 amino acids. The CDR3 spells CASSYAAAYNEQFF. Written as DNA, the CDR3 is TGTGCCAGCAGTTATGCGGCCGCCTACAATGAGCAGTTCTTC.

V is TRBV5-1 and J is TRBJ1-2; the D gene is possibly TRBD1 (5 bases). V was clipped by 3 bases and J by 8 bases, with 20 bases between them. Germline V gene data show CDR1 as SGHRS and CDR2 as YFSETQ. The CDR3 sequence is 15 residues long. DNA for the CDR3: TGCGCCAGCAGCTCGGACCCCATCGGAAGGGGAGGCTACACCTTC. As protein: CASSSDPIGRGGYTF.

This clonotype was counted ten times or more. The rearrangement links TRBV15 to TRBJ2-7, with 8 bases that match TRBD2. Losses at the gene ends were 1 base for V and 4 bases for J; bases not matched to a gene: 3. Germline loops: CDR1 LNHNV, CDR2 YYDKDF (reference sequence). The CDR3 length is 14 residues. The CDR3 loop is CATSRGPSGYEQYV. The DNA for the CDR3 is TGTGCCACCAGCAGAGGACCTAGCGGGTACGAGCAGTACGTC.